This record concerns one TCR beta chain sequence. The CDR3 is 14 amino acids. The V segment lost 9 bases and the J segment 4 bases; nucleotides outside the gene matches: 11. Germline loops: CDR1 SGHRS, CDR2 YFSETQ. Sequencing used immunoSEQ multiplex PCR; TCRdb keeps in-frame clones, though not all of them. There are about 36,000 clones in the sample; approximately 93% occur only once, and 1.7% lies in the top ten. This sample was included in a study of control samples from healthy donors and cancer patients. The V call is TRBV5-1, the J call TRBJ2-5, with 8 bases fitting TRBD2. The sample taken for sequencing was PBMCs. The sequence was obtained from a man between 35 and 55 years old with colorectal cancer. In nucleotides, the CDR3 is TGCGCCACGACCAGCGGGGGCCCTCGAGAGACCCAGTACTTC. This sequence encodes CATTSGGPRETQYF. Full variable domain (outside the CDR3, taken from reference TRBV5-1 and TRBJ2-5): KAGVTQTPRYLIKTRGQQVTLSCSPISGHRSVSWYQQTPGQGLQFLFEYFSETQRNKGNFPGRFSGRQFSNSRSEMNVSTLELGDSALYLCATTSGGPRETQYFGPGTRLLVL.